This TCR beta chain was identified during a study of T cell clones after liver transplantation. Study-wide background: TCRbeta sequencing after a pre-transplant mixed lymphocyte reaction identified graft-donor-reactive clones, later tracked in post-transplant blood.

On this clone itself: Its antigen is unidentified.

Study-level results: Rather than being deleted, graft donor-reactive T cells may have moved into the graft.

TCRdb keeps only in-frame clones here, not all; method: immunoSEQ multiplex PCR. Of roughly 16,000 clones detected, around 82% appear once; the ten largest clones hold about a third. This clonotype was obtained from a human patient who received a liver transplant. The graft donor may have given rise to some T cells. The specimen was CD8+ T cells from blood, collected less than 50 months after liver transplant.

The CDR3 region has the DNA TGTGCCAGCAGCTTGGCCGGGACGGAGGTCTATAATTCACCCCTCCACTTT. It yields the protein CASSLAGTEVYNSPLHF. The V and J genes are TRBV5-5 and TRBJ1-6, with a possible D match to TRBD1 (5 bases). Trimming stripped 0 bases from V and 3 bases from J, with 13 bases between. Germline V CDR1 and CDR2: SGHKS, YYEKEE (reference sequence). CDR3 length: 17 residues.